These T cell receptor beta chains were read from a single sample in a study of cytomegalovirus exposure and HLA in healthy donors. Profiling relied on immunoSEQ multiplex PCR, and the TCRdb table lists in-frame clones only, not all of them. This sample yields approximately 200,000 clones, of which roughly 80% are seen a single time; 0.26% belongs to the top ten. The source material was PBMCs. These receptor sequences come from a boy younger than 18 in good health and CMV-seronegative. Both conserved end residues are part of each CDR3. Each record gives: J gene, clone size, D gene, V gene, CDR3 DNA, CDR3 protein. A D gene is named only where the DNA matches it firmly. Clone size is shown for a subset of rows, as once, few, many or a class of expanded clone.

TRBJ2-3 . . TRBV9 TGTGCCAGCAGCGGAGCCTCGTATACGCAGTATTTT CASSGASYTQYF
TRBJ2-1 . . TRBV5-1 TGCGCCAGCAGCACCGGGGACAACTCCTACAATGAGCAGTTCTTC CASSTGDNSYNEQFF
TRBJ1-6 once . TRBV9 TGTGCCAGCAGCGCCGGTAGTCTGACCTATAATTCACCCCTCCACTTT CASSAGSLTYNSPLHF
TRBJ2-7 . . TRBV30 TGTGCCTGGGCCCGGGGAGGTTCGAGCTACGAGCAGTACTTC CAWARGGSSYEQYF
TRBJ2-2 . . TRBV27 TGTGCCAGCAGTTTAATCTCTGGGGCCCGGGCCGGGGAGCTGTTTTTT CASSLISGARAGELFF
TRBJ2-7 . . TRBV29-1 TGCAGCGTTGTGTACAGGAAAAGCTCCTACGAGCAGTACTTC CSVVYRKSSYEQYF
TRBJ2-6 . . TRBV2 TGTGCCAGCAGTGGGGGAGCTGGGGCCAACGTCCTGACTTTC CASSGGAGANVLTF
TRBJ1-4 . TRBD1 TRBV15 TGTGCCACCAGCAGAGAGCGGGGCAGGGGGAATGAAAAACTGTTTTTT CATSRERGRGNEKLFF
TRBJ2-1 . . TRBV29-1 TGCAGCGGACGGGGGGCCGACGCCTACAATGAGCAGTTCTTC CSGRGADAYNEQFF
TRBJ2-1 . . TRBV7-2 TGTGCCAGCAGCCCCTGGGGGGGGCGGGCCTCCGCGGGGAATGAGCAGTTCTTC CASSPWGGRASAGNEQFF
TRBJ1-2 . . TRBV6-6 TGTGCCAGCAGTACTTTTAATCGAGGCTACACCTTC CASSTFNRGYTF
TRBJ1-2 few . TRBV7-9 TGTGCCAGCCGCTCGGACAGAGGGGGTGGCTACACCTTC CASRSDRGGGYTF
TRBJ1-1 . TRBD1 TRBV7-9 TGTGCCAGCAGCCCGGGCCCAAGACAGGGGAGGTGGAGTACTGAAGCTTTCTTT CASSPGPRQGRWSTEAFF
TRBJ2-7 once TRBD2 TRBV6-5 TGTGCCAGCAGTTACACTAGCGGGATCAACGAGCAGTACTTC CASSYTSGINEQYF
TRBJ2-2 once . TRBV7-2 TGTGCCAGCAGCTTAACGGGGGTCCGGGAGCTGTTTTTT CASSLTGVRELFF
TRBJ2-5 . . TRBV28 TGTGCCAGCAGTCCCGGCGGCTCCCAGTACTTC CASSPGGSQYF
TRBJ1-6 . . TRBV5-1 TGCGCCAGCAGCTTGGCAGGTAGCTCCTATAATTCACCCCTCCACTTT CASSLAGSSYNSPLHF